These 5 T cell receptor beta chains originate from one sample sequenced in a study of beta chain features in type 1 diabetes. Expressed TCRB transcripts were sequenced because the isolated RNA had all been reverse transcribed beforehand. Measured with immunoSEQ multiplex PCR; TCRdb has only the in-frame clones, and not every one. The sample contains about 930,000 clones, about a sixth of which appear only once. Material for sequencing was naive CD4+ T cells from blood. The origin of the receptors is a woman aged 18 to 35 in good health.

This clone was observed a few times. Other nucleotide sequences in the sample specify the same CDR3. The J gene is TRBJ2-7, the V gene TRBV5-1, with D maybe TRBD2 (6 bases). The V gene lost 4 bases and the J gene lost 4 bases, with 15 bases spanning the gap. The CDR3 loop spans 14 amino acids. Germline loops: CDR1 SGHRS, CDR2 YFSETQ. As DNA, the CDR3 is TGCGCCAGCAGCCCGGCCGGGACTGGATACGAGCAGTACTTC. Translation gives CASSPAGTGYEQYF. Looking up the rest from reference TRBV5-1 and TRBJ2-7 gives the full variable domain: KAGVTQTPRYLIKTRGQQVTLSCSPISGHRSVSWYQQTPGQGLQFLFEYFSETQRNKGNFPGRFSGRQFSNSRSEMNVSTLELGDSALYLCASSPAGTGYEQYFGPGTRLTVT.

This chain links TRBV7-2 with TRBJ2-7, with D tentatively TRBD1 or TRBD2 (5 bases each). Looked up from germline, CDR1 is SGHTA and CDR2 is FQGNSA. CDR3 length: 18 residues. The V end lost 0 bases, the J end lost 0 bases, and 18 bases lay between the germline ends. The CDR3 reads CASSLAALTAASSYEQYF. The CDR3 DNA is TGTGCCAGCAGCTTAGCGGCCTTGACAGCGGCCAGCTCCTACGAGCAGTACTTC.

This clone occurred a few times. V usage is TRBV19 and J usage is TRBJ2-3; D perhaps matches TRBD1 (6 bases). Looked up from germline, CDR1 is LNHDA and CDR2 is SQIVND (reference sequence). This CDR3 comprises 15 residues. Trimming took off 4 bases at V and 0 bases at J, with 11 bases between the two ends. The CDR3 DNA follows: TGTGCCAGTAGTACCCAGGGGTCTAGCACAGATACGCAGTATTTT. It translates to CASSTQGSSTDTQYF.

The V call is TRBV6-6, the J call TRBJ2-7; 7 bases are a match to TRBD2. Looked up from germline, CDR1 is MNHNY and CDR2 is SVGAGI (reference sequence). CDR3 size: 14 residues. The V segment lost 6 bases and the J segment 0 bases; nucleotides outside the gene matches: 5. CDR3 DNA: TGTGCCAGCAGGGCTCGGGGGGACTCCTACGAGCAGTACTTC. This gives the protein CASRARGDSYEQYF.

The rearrangement links TRBV18 to TRBJ2-7; a possible D gene is TRBD1 (5 bases). The CDR3 runs 13 residues. V shed 2 bases and J shed 4 bases, with 9 bases lying between them. Per the germline V gene, CDR1 is KGHSH and CDR2 is LQKENI. For the CDR3, the DNA is TGTGCCAGCTCACCATGGGGCATGTACGAGCAGTACTTC. Protein sequence: CASSPWGMYEQYF. The full variable domain, completed using reference TRBV18 and TRBJ2-7, is NAGVMQNPRHLVRRRGQEARLRCSPMKGHSHVYWYRQLPEEGLKFMVYLQKENIIDESGMPKERFSAEFPKEGPSILRIQQVVRGDSAAYFCASSPWGMYEQYFGPGTRLTVT.